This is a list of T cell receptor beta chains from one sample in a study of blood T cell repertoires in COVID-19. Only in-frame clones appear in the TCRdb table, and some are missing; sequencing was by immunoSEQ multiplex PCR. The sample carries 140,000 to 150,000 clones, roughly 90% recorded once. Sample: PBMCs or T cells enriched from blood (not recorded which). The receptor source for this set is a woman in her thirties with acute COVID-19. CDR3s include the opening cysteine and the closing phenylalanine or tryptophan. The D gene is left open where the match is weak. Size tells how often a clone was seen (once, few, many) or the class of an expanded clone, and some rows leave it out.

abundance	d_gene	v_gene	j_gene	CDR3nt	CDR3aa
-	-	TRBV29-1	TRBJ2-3	TGCAGCGTTTCAGGACTACACACAGATACGCAGTATTTT	CSVSGLHTDTQYF
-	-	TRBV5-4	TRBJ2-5	TGTGCCAGCAGCCCGGGATCCGGACGGACCCAAGAGACCCAGTACTTC	CASSPGSGRTQETQYF
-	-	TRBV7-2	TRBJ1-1	TGTGCCAGCAGTGTGAGGACTGAAGCTTTCTTT	CASSVRTEAFF
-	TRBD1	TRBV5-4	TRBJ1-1	TGTGCCAGCAGCTTGGGAGGACAGGGGAACACTGAAGCTTTCTTT	CASSLGGQGNTEAFF
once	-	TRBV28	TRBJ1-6	TGTGCCAGCAACACGATGTGGGGACTCCCGGGGTCACCCCTCCACTTT	CASNTMWGLPGSPLHF
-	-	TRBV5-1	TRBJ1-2	TGCGCCAGCAGCTTGGACAGCTATGGCTACACCTTC	CASSLDSYGYTF
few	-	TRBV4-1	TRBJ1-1	TGCGCCAGCAGCCTGGACAAGAACACTGAAGCTTTCTTT	CASSLDKNTEAFF
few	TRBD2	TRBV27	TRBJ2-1	TGTGCCAGCAGTTTAAAACCTATTAGCGGGAGTTTTAGTTATGAGCAGTTCTTC	CASSLKPISGSFSYEQFF
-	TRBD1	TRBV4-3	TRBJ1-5	TGCGCCAGCAGCCAAGGGCAGGGGGCGAGTAATCAGCCCCAGCATTTT	CASSQGQGASNQPQHF
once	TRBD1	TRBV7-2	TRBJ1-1	TGTGCCAGCAGCAGACAGGGACTCACTGAAGCTTTCTTT	CASSRQGLTEAFF
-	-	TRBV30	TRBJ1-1	TGTGCCTGGAGTCCTCAGATGAACACTGAAGCTTTCTTT	CAWSPQMNTEAFF
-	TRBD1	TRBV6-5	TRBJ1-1	TGTGCCAGCACCCCGGACAGGATCACTGAAGCTTTCTTT	CASTPDRITEAFF
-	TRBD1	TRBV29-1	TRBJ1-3	TGCAGCGTTGAAGCATTGACAGGGGTTGCTGGAAACACCATATATTTT	CSVEALTGVAGNTIYF
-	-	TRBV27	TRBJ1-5	TGTGCCAGCGCCGAGACAGGAGACAATCAGCCCCAGCATTTT	CASAETGDNQPQHF
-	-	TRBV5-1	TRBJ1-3	TGCGCCAGCAGCTTGGCTATCGAACCGTCTGGAAACACCATATATTTT	CASSLAIEPSGNTIYF
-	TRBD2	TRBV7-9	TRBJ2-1	TGTGCCAGCAGCGCCCACCTAGCGGGAGACTACAATGAGCAGTTCTTC	CASSAHLAGDYNEQFF
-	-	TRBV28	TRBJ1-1	TGTGCCAGCAGTTTATTAGAGGCGGGGATGAACACTGAAGCTTTCTTT	CASSLLEAGMNTEAFF
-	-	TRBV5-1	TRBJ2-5	TGCGCCAGCAGCTTGGCAGGGGCCCAAGAGACCCAGTACTTC	CASSLAGAQETQYF
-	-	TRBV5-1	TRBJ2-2	TGCGCCAGCAGCTTGGGAGGCAGGGGCACCGGGGAGCTGTTTTTT	CASSLGGRGTGELFF
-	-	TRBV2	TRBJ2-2	TGTGCCAGCAGGCGACAGGGAGGCACCGGGGAGCTGTTTTTT	CASRRQGGTGELFF
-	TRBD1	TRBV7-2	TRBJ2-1	TGTGCCAGCAGCATTCCAAAGACAGGGGGCGAGTCCTACAATGAGCAGTTCTTC	CASSIPKTGGESYNEQFF
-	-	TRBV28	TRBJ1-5	TGTGCCAGCAGTTTATATACAGAGACAAATCAGCCCCAGCATTTT	CASSLYTETNQPQHF
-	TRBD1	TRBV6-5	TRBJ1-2	TGTGCCAGCAGGCGACCCGACAGGGGGCGAAATGGCTACACCTTC	CASRRPDRGRNGYTF
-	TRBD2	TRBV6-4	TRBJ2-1	TGTGCCAGCAGGGAGACTAGCGGGAGATCTAAGCAGTTCTTC	CASRETSGRSKQFF
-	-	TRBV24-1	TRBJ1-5	TGTGCCACCAGTGATTGTCTCCGGGCAGGGTCCAATCAGCCCCAGCATTTT	CATSDCLRAGSNQPQHF
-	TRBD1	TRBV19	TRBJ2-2	TGTGCCAGTATCCCCTTGACAGGGTCGAACACCGGGGAGCTGTTTTTT	CASIPLTGSNTGELFF
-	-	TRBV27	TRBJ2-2	TGTGCCAGCAGTTTATTCGGGGGTGTCACCGGGGAGCTGTTTTTT	CASSLFGGVTGELFF
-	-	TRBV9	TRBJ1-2	TGTGCCAGCAGCGTAGGTGCAGGAGGGGACTATGGCTACACCTTC	CASSVGAGGDYGYTF